Below are 32 T cell receptor beta chains sequenced from a single sample in a study of T cells after yellow fever vaccination. In TCRdb, the 5' RACE reads were re-called with MiXCR into one record per CDR3 protein. Of about 63,000 distinct CDR3 sequences detected, 6% to 7.5% appear once; the ten largest clones hold just over 35%. The sample here was CD8+ T cells sorted from PBMCs, taken 15 days after the yellow fever booster vaccination. Receptor source: a man younger than 40 who received the YFV17D yellow fever vaccine.

This clonotype was observed many times. The genes are TRBV15 and TRBJ2-5; 8 bases fit TRBD2. With V trimmed by 8 bases and J by 5 bases, 13 bases remained unmatched. Germline V gene sequence: CDR1 LNHNV, CDR2 YYDKDF (reference sequence). The CDR3 is made up of 15 amino acids. The CDR3 protein is CATETLREGRETQYF. The CDR3 DNA reads TGTGCCACCGAAACGCTCCGGGAGGGCCGCGAGACCCAGTACTTC.

At least ten counts were recorded for this clonotype. The rearrangement uses TRBV15 and TRBJ2-3, with 7 bases lining up with TRBD2. This CDR3 region has 16 residues. Germline V CDR1 and CDR2: LNHNV, YYDKDF (reference sequence). V trimming: 0 bases; J trimming: 2 bases; junction bases outside the gene matches: 5. CDR3 residues: CATSRDQAGNTDTQYF. The CDR3 nucleotides read TGTGCCACCAGCAGAGATCAAGCGGGGAACACAGATACGCAGTATTTT.

Regarding this clonotype: This may stem from a read error, because a much larger clone lies one nucleotide away. The chain is built from TRBV6-1 and TRBJ1-1, with TRBD1 as a possible D gene (6 bases). Trimming left V 7 bases short and J 1 base short, with 16 bases between. This CDR3 is 15 amino acids long. CDR1 is MNHNS and CDR2 is SASEGT in the germline V gene. CDR3 in amino acids: CASMNLGGQNTEAFF. CDR3 coding DNA: TGTGCCAGCATGAATTTGGGGGGGCAGAACACTGAAGCTTTCTTT.

This clonotype was picked up many times. This sequence joins TRBV6-2 or TRBV6-3 and TRBJ2-7; unclear D gene. CDR1 MNHEY and CDR2 SVGEGT come from the germline V gene. V was clipped by 5 bases and J by 3 bases, with 14 bases between them. The CDR3 consists of 14 residues. In nucleotides, the CDR3 is TGTGCCAGCAGTAACGCTATCGGATACTACGAGCAGTACTTC. Translated, it gives CASSNAIGYYEQYF.

Many counts were recorded for this clonotype. The chain is built from TRBV9 and TRBJ2-7; 8 bases are shared with TRBD2. The J segment lost 6 bases and the V segment lost 2 bases, leaving 10 bases of the junction unmatched. This CDR3 comprises 15 residues. CDR1 is SGDLS and CDR2 is YYNGEE in the germline V gene. The CDR3 reads CASSVGGAVQTEQYF. The CDR3 DNA follows: TGTGCCAGCAGCGTCGGGGGGGCCGTCCAGACCGAGCAGTACTTC.

This clonotype was seen ten or more times. This chain connects TRBV7-2 to TRBJ2-7; D gene ambiguous. V shed 1 base and J shed 2 bases, with 15 bases lying between them. This CDR3 spans 16 amino acids. Germline CDR1 and CDR2: SGHTA and FQGNSA. CDR3 region: CASSLEARLFTYEQYF. In DNA, the CDR3 is TGTGCCAGCAGCTTAGAGGCCAGGCTGTTCACCTACGAGCAGTACTTC.

The table lists this clonotype with many counts. This sequence joins TRBV20-1 and TRBJ2-7; 9 nucleotides align to TRBD1. The CDR3 contains 16 residues. Germline CDR1 reads DFQATT; CDR2 reads SNEGSKA (reference sequence). V lost 2 bases to trimming and J lost 2 bases; unmatched junction nucleotides: 10. CDR3 loop: CSARSSGTGRPYEQYF. The DNA for the CDR3 is TGCAGTGCTAGATCTTCCGGGACAGGGAGGCCCTACGAGCAGTACTTC.

This clonotype was seen ten or more times. V gene TRBV30 combines with J gene TRBJ2-1; possible D gene TRBD1, 6 bases. CDR3 length equals 13 residues. Germline-derived CDR1 and CDR2 are GTSNPN and SVGIG (reference sequence). The V gene lost 1 base and the J gene lost 4 bases, with 8 bases spanning the gap. CDR3: CAWSGTEYNEQFF. The CDR3 coding sequence is TGTGCCTGGAGTGGGACAGAATACAATGAGCAGTTCTTC.

Points on this clonotype: At one boundary the junction diverges from the germline segment, which might be a read error. The rearrangement links TRBV3-1 to TRBJ2-7; D unclear. CDR3 size: 12 residues. Per germline, CDR1 LGHDT and CDR2 YNNKEL (reference sequence). CDR3 nucleotide sequence: TGTGCCTGCAGTTTGTCAGCCTACGAGCAGTACTTC. Residues: CACSLSAYEQYF.

This clonotype was recorded at least ten times. The chain has TRBV14 and TRBJ2-1; tentative D call: TRBD2 (7 bases). The germline CDR1 and CDR2 sequences are SGHDN and FVKESK. The CDR3 is made up of 18 amino acids. V shed 0 bases and J shed 0 bases, with 15 bases lying between them. The CDR3 nucleotides are TGTGCCAGCAGCCAAGAAGGGGGGGAAATAATCTCCTACAATGAGCAGTTCTTC. Its translation: CASSQEGGEIISYNEQFF.

This clonotype was observed at least ten times. J is TRBJ2-4 and V is TRBV9, with 9 nucleotides matching TRBD1. J lost 6 bases, V lost 0 bases, and 4 bases had no gene match. This CDR3 has 15 amino acids. Germline V gene lookup returns CDR1 SGDLS and CDR2 YYNGEE. CDR3 residues: CASSVAGQGSNIQYF. In DNA, the CDR3 is TGTGCCAGCAGCGTAGCGGGACAGGGATCAAACATTCAGTACTTC. Combining the CDR3 with reference TRBV9 and TRBJ2-4 gives the whole variable domain DSGVTQTPKHLITATGQRVTLRCSPRSGDLSVYWYQQSLDQGLQFLIQYYNGEERAKGNILERFSAQQFPDLHSELNLSSLELGDSALYFCASSVAGQGSNIQYFGAGTRLSVL.

This clonotype was counted many times. The CDR3 DNA is TGCAGTGCTAGATCACGGACAGGTGGGGCATACGAGCAGTACTTC. Translation gives CSARSRTGGAYEQYF. V is TRBV20-1 and J is TRBJ2-7, with TRBD1 identical over 7 bases. The CDR3 loop spans 15 amino acids. Germline CDR1 DFQATT, CDR2 SNEGSKA (reference sequence). The junction had 11 bases not matched to a gene; V was cut back by 2 bases and J by 4 bases.

There are a few counts of this clonotype. The gene calls are TRBV12-3 or TRBV12-4 and TRBJ2-3; TRBD2 agrees at 8 bases. The CDR3 runs to 15 residues. V lost 5 bases to trimming and J lost 4 bases; unmatched junction nucleotides: 8. In nucleotides, the CDR3 is TGTGCCAGCAGTCCCCCAGGCGGGAGGCCAGATACGCAGTATTTT. This sequence encodes CASSPPGGRPDTQYF.

This clonotype was seen many times. The chain couples TRBV29-1 to TRBJ2-3; TRBD2 matches 7 bases. Germline V gives CDR1 SQVTM, CDR2 ANQGSEA. The V segment lost 3 bases and the J segment 3 bases; nucleotides outside the gene matches: 12. The CDR3 covers 16 residues. The DNA for the CDR3 is TGCAGCGTTGAGACCGTTGCGGGAGTGAGAACAGATACGCAGTATTTT. Residues: CSVETVAGVRTDTQYF.

This clonotype was detected ten times or more. The rearrangement joins TRBV12-3 or TRBV12-4 to TRBJ1-1, with D possibly being TRBD1 (5 bases). This CDR3 is 14 amino acids long. With 0 bases removed from V and 7 bases from J, the gap between germline ends came to 12 bases. CDR3 loop: CASSLALPDSEAFF. As DNA, the CDR3 is TGTGCCAGCAGTTTAGCTCTCCCTGACAGTGAAGCTTTCTTT.

This clonotype was recorded many times. The gene calls are TRBV7-9 and TRBJ2-1; D not certain. The CDR3 contains 12 residues. V gave up 3 bases and J gave up 13 bases, with 13 bases separating them. Germline values: CDR1 SEHNR, CDR2 FQNEAQ (reference sequence). In DNA, the CDR3 is TGTGCCAGCAGCTTGGAAGACCCCATTCAGTTCTTC. Residues: CASSLEDPIQFF.

In its sample, this clonotype was seen once. Given a much more abundant clone one base away, this may be a read error. The chain joins TRBV27 to TRBJ1-4, with TRBD1 identical over 10 bases. Germline V lookup: CDR1 MNHEY, CDR2 SMNVEV (reference sequence). This CDR3 spans 16 amino acids. CDR3 region: CASSLWGQGTSEKLFF. CDR3 DNA: TGTGCCAGCAGTTTATGGGGACAGGGGACTAGTGAAAAACTGTTTTTT.

This clonotype was recorded at least ten times. This chain joins TRBV12-3 or TRBV12-4 and TRBJ2-2, with unresolved D. V was trimmed by 5 bases and J by 9 bases, leaving 10 bases between them. There are 12 residues in the CDR3. The CDR3 spells CASSPSGRELFF. CDR3 nucleotides: TGTGCCAGCAGTCCCTCCGGCCGGGAGCTGTTTTTT.

This clonotype appeared many times. The V and J genes are TRBV30 and TRBJ2-1, with a tentative D call TRBD2 (6 bases). This CDR3 has 16 amino acids. Per germline, CDR1 GTSNPN and CDR2 SVGIG (reference sequence). V gave up 1 base and J gave up 3 bases, with 16 bases separating them. Here the CDR3 DNA reads TGTGCCTGGAGTGGTGGGCAAGCGGGCCACTACAATGAGCAGTTCTTC. The encoded protein is CAWSGGQAGHYNEQFF.

This clonotype was counted many times. This chain uses TRBV29-1 with TRBJ2-2; 8 bases agree with TRBD1. Trimming cost V 6 bases and J 4 bases; bases outside gene matches: 7. The CDR3 is 14 residues long. Germline V CDR1 and CDR2: SQVTM, ANQGSEA. The CDR3 region has the DNA TGCAGCGTCGATAGGACAGGGTCCACCGGGGAGCTGTTTTTT. Its translation: CSVDRTGSTGELFF.

This clonotype was seen many times. The chain employs TRBV27 and TRBJ2-5; D not resolved. CDR1 is MNHEY, CDR2 SMNVEV, per germline (reference sequence). This CDR3 is 14 amino acids long. V shed 5 bases and J shed 2 bases, with 12 bases lying between them. CDR3: CASSPSGVQETQYF. The CDR3 nucleotides read TGTGCCAGCAGTCCCTCGGGTGTTCAAGAGACCCAGTACTTC.

The chain carries TRBV7-9 and TRBJ2-3; D not certain. V was cut by 8 bases and J by 6 bases, with 15 bases left in between. Per germline, CDR1 SEHNR and CDR2 FQNEAQ (reference sequence). The length of the CDR3 is 13 residues. CDR3 nucleotides: TGTGCCAGCCTATCAGGAAGGATGGATACGCAGTATTTT. Protein sequence: CASLSGRMDTQYF. The full variable domain, completed using reference TRBV7-9 and TRBJ2-3, is DTGVSQNPRHKITKRGQNVTFRCDPISEHNRLYWYRQTLGQGPEFLTYFQNEAQLEKSRLLSDRFSAERPKGSFSTLEIQRTEQGDSAMYLCASLSGRMDTQYFGPGTRLTVL.

The table lists this clonotype with many counts. CDR3 residues: CSVEGRGNYGYTF. DNA of the CDR3: TGCAGCGTTGAGGGGAGAGGTAACTATGGCTACACCTTC. The chain employs TRBV29-1 and TRBJ1-2, with D unresolved. Per the germline V gene, CDR1 is SQVTM and CDR2 is ANQGSEA. This CDR3 is 13 amino acids long. V lost 3 bases to trimming and J lost 1 base, with 9 bases between them.

At least ten counts were recorded for this clonotype. The chain uses TRBV5-1 and TRBJ2-7; a possible D gene is TRBD1 (6 bases). Trimming stripped 1 base from V and 6 bases from J, with 23 bases between. The CDR3 is 17 residues long. CDR1 and CDR2 (germline): SGHRS, YFSETQ. The DNA for the CDR3 is TGCGCCAGCAGCTTGACGTCTGGGGGCGCCGGGTATTTCGAGCAGTACTTC. Translated, it gives CASSLTSGGAGYFEQYF. The variable domain in full, with the rest retrieved from reference TRBV5-1 and TRBJ2-7, is KAGVTQTPRYLIKTRGQQVTLSCSPISGHRSVSWYQQTPGQGLQFLFEYFSETQRNKGNFPGRFSGRQFSNSRSEMNVSTLELGDSALYLCASSLTSGGAGYFEQYFGPGTRLTVT.

Ten or more counts support this clonotype. The chain employs TRBV6-2 or TRBV6-3 and TRBJ1-4, with D possibly TRBD1 on 5 matching bases. V was clipped by 2 bases and J by 7 bases, with 17 bases between them. This CDR3 spans 16 amino acids. The germline V gene encodes CDR1 MNHEY and CDR2 SVGEGT. The CDR3 loop is CASSYVGARAAEKLFF. The CDR3 DNA is TGTGCCAGCAGTTACGTCGGGGCCAGGGCGGCTGAAAAACTGTTTTTT.

This clonotype was detected many times. The V call is TRBV19, the J call TRBJ2-1, with 7 nucleotides matching TRBD1. The CDR3 is made up of 13 amino acids. The germline gives CDR1 LNHDA, CDR2 SQIVND (reference sequence). Trimming took 6 bases from V and 6 from J; bases not matched to a gene: 5. The CDR3 reads CASSLDRSNEQFF. The DNA of the CDR3 is TGTGCCAGTAGCCTGGACAGGAGCAATGAGCAGTTCTTC.

At least ten counts were recorded for this clonotype. The genes are TRBV5-5 and TRBJ2-7; D gene unclear. The germline V and J ends were trimmed by 4 bases and 7 bases, with 9 bases remaining between them. From germline, CDR1 is SGHKS and CDR2 YYEKEE (reference sequence). The CDR3 totals 11 residues. CDR3 protein: CASSVWEEQYF. Here the CDR3 DNA reads TGTGCCAGCAGCGTTTGGGAAGAGCAGTACTTC. Looking up the rest from reference TRBV5-5 and TRBJ2-7 gives the full variable domain: DAGVTQSPTHLIKTRGQQVTLRCSPISGHKSVSWYQQVLGQGPQFIFQYYEKEERGRGNFPDRFSARQFPNYSSELNVNALLLGDSALYLCASSVWEEQYFGPGTRLTVT.

This clonotype was detected many times. This sequence joins TRBV2 and TRBJ2-7; tentatively, D is TRBD2 (6 bases). The germline V gene has CDR1 SNHLY and CDR2 FYNNEI. V gave up 6 bases and J gave up 4 bases, with 16 bases separating them. The CDR3 totals 14 residues. CDR3 residues: CASRIGTRDYEQYF. The CDR3 nucleotides read TGTGCCAGCAGGATCGGGACTCGAGATTACGAGCAGTACTTC.

This clonotype was seen repeatedly, ten times or more. This sequence joins TRBV7-9 and TRBJ2-1; 9 nucleotides agree with TRBD2. This CDR3 comprises 16 residues. Germline CDR1 and CDR2: SEHNR and FQNEAQ (reference sequence). Trimming took 5 bases from V and 4 from J; bases not matched to a gene: 9. CDR3 sequence (DNA): TGTGCCAGCAGCCATAGCGGGAGTGAAGAGTACAATGAGCAGTTCTTC. Its translation: CASSHSGSEEYNEQFF.

This clonotype was counted at least ten times. V gene TRBV12-3 or TRBV12-4 combines with J gene TRBJ2-1; TRBD2 matches 8 bases. The CDR3 runs 14 residues. J gave up 8 bases and V 2 bases, and 5 bases lay outside the gene matches. The CDR3 loop is CASSLFREGDEQFF. The CDR3 DNA is TGTGCCAGCAGTTTATTTCGGGAGGGCGATGAGCAGTTCTTC.

This clonotype came up many times. V and J are TRBV12-3 or TRBV12-4 and TRBJ2-1; D is unresolved. The CDR3 is 13 residues long. With 2 bases removed from V and 6 bases from J, the gap between germline ends came to 8 bases. The DNA of the CDR3 is TGTGCCAGCAGTTTAAACGGTCGCAATGAGCAGTTCTTC. Protein sequence: CASSLNGRNEQFF.

Worth noting for this clonotype: Being one base from a much bigger clone, this may be a read error. The chain couples TRBV9 to TRBJ2-3, with a possible D match to TRBD1 (6 bases). The CDR3 loop spans 17 amino acids. V was clipped by 3 bases and J by 4 bases, with 21 bases between them. The germline CDR1 and CDR2 sequences are SGDLS and YYNGEE. The CDR3 DNA sequence: TGTGCCAGCAGCGCAGAAGGTTTGACTGGGGGCGCAGATACGCAGTATTTT. Translation gives CASSAEGLTGGADTQYF.